What follows are 17 T cell receptor beta chains derived from one specimen sequenced in a study of Graves' ophthalmopathy and Graves' hyperthyroidism. The study amplified TCR beta CDR3 regions using RNA transcripts. An opening RT-PCR round employed HTBI primers and preceded a second-round multiplex PCR. TCRdb ran MiXCR on the multiplex PCR reads and lists one entry per CDR3 protein. The data hold about 1.1 million distinct CDR3 sequences, with about 40% observed a single time. Specimen: peripheral blood or thyroid tissue (not recorded which). All receptors come from an adult man with Graves' hyperthyroidism.

This sequence joins TRBV6-5 and TRBJ1-2, with 7 bases lining up with TRBD1. The CDR3 length is 13 residues. In germline, CDR1 is MNHEY, CDR2 SVGAGI. The junction had 9 bases not matched to a gene; V was cut back by 6 bases and J by 8 bases. CDR3 amino acids: CASSPTGFGGYTF. The CDR3 DNA follows: TGTGCCAGCAGCCCGACAGGGTTCGGCGGCTACACCTTC.

This clonotype showed up just a few times. V gene TRBV6-6 combines with J gene TRBJ2-7; D not resolved. V was cut by 2 bases and J by 4 bases, with 15 bases left in between. Per the germline V gene, CDR1 is MNHNY and CDR2 is SVGAGI (reference sequence). The CDR3 totals 15 residues. The CDR3 nucleotides are TGTGCCAGCAGTTACCTCTCCGGGTACCCGTACGAGCAGTACTTC. Protein product: CASSYLSGYPYEQYF.

The table lists this clonotype with a few counts. The J gene is TRBJ2-7, the V gene TRBV6-6, with 9 positions matching TRBD1. CDR3 length: 15 amino acids. CDR1 is MNHNY, CDR2 SVGAGI, per germline (reference sequence). Trimming took 6 bases from V and 5 from J; bases not matched to a gene: 11. The CDR3 protein is CASSYRDRAPNEQYF. The CDR3 DNA is TGTGCCAGCAGCTACAGGGACAGGGCGCCCAACGAGCAGTACTTC.

This clonotype has ten or more counts. The chain uses TRBV29-1 and TRBJ2-2; 7 nucleotides agree with TRBD2. V shed 7 bases, J shed 4 bases, and the junction held 9 bases outside the gene matches. The length of the CDR3 is 14 residues. Germline V gene lookup returns CDR1 SQVTM and CDR2 ANQGSEA. CDR3 bases: TGCAGCGCCGGGGAGGGAAAGGCCACCGGGGAGCTGTTTTTT. Protein: CSAGEGKATGELFF.

At least ten counts were recorded for this clonotype. In DNA, the CDR3 is TGTGCCAGCAGCCCTCGGACATCTTCGGATAATGAAAAACTGTTTTTT. Its translation: CASSPRTSSDNEKLFF. This chain links TRBV7-9 with TRBJ1-4; D perhaps matches TRBD1 (5 bases). V was shortened by 5 bases and J by 4 bases, with 17 bases between the two germline ends. Germline V lookup: CDR1 SEHNR, CDR2 FQNEAQ (reference sequence). This CDR3 has 16 residues.

This clonotype was seen many times. The chain carries TRBV10-3 and TRBJ1-1; possible D gene TRBD1, 6 bases. The germline V gene encodes CDR1 ENHRY and CDR2 SYGVKD. There are 14 residues in the CDR3. With 4 bases removed from V and 1 base from J, the gap between germline ends came to 10 bases. The CDR3 DNA sequence: TGTGCCATCAGTGCACAGGGATCGAACACTGAAGCTTTCTTT. This gives the protein CAISAQGSNTEAFF.

The chain links TRBV10-3 to TRBJ2-2; D remains ambiguous. Germline V gene lookup returns CDR1 ENHRY and CDR2 SYGVKD. The CDR3 has 12 residues. V was clipped by 5 bases and J by 7 bases, with 8 bases between them. The CDR3 DNA reads TGTGCCATCAGTCGGTCGGGCGGGGAGCTGTTTTTT. It codes for CAISRSGGELFF.

This clonotype was seen a few times. The rearrangement joins TRBV7-2 to TRBJ2-7; TRBD2 agrees at 10 bases. The CDR3 is made up of 15 amino acids. The V segment lost 5 bases and the J segment 3 bases; nucleotides outside the gene matches: 7. Germline V lookup: CDR1 SGHTA, CDR2 FQGNSA. As DNA, the CDR3 is TGTGCCAGCAGCACCCAACCTAGCGGGAGCTACGAGCAGTACTTC. Its protein product is CASSTQPSGSYEQYF.

The chain combines TRBV6-2 or TRBV6-3 with TRBJ1-1; D is uncertain. The CDR3 contains 15 residues. Trimming removed 6 bases at V and 0 bases at J, with 14 bases between. Germline V lookup: CDR1 MNHEY, CDR2 SVGEGT. CDR3 in amino acids: CASSSPGRLNTEAFF. CDR3 in DNA: TGTGCCAGCAGCAGCCCCGGACGGCTGAACACTGAAGCTTTCTTT.

This chain joins TRBV19 and TRBJ1-5; TRBD1 is a possible D gene (5 bases). Germline-derived CDR1 and CDR2 are LNHDA and SQIVND (reference sequence). Trimming removed 11 bases at V and 7 bases at J, with 18 bases between. The CDR3 is made up of 13 amino acids. DNA of the CDR3: TGTGCCTGGAGCGACGGGGGAGGGCAGCCCCAGCATTTT. Encoded protein: CAWSDGGGQPQHF.

Only a few counts were recorded for this clonotype. This chain links TRBV2 with TRBJ2-3; the D gene is possibly TRBD2 (5 bases). Germline CDR1 and CDR2: SNHLY and FYNNEI. This CDR3 region has 14 residues. V lost 3 bases and J lost 0, with 7 bases in between. DNA for the CDR3: TGTGCCAGCAGTGACCCGGGAAGCACAGATACGCAGTATTTT. It specifies CASSDPGSTDTQYF.

The genes are TRBV7-7 and TRBJ2-5, with D tentatively TRBD2 (6 bases). The germline V and J ends were trimmed by 5 bases and 4 bases, with 29 bases remaining between them. CDR1 SSHAT and CDR2 FNYEAQ come from the germline V gene (reference sequence). CDR3 size: 19 residues. This chain's CDR3 is CASSPIRGRTAGNRETQYF. The CDR3 region has the DNA TGTGCCAGCAGCCCTATTAGAGGTCGGACCGCGGGGAACCGAGAGACCCAGTACTTC.

This clonotype was observed a few times. V gene TRBV20-1 combines with J gene TRBJ2-2; TRBD1 might be the D (6 bases). The CDR3 contains 14 residues. V lost 6 bases to trimming and J lost 6 bases, with 17 bases between them. Germline-derived CDR1 and CDR2 are DFQATT and SNEGSKA (reference sequence). CDR3 residues: CSAGSRDTSGELFF. In nucleotides, the CDR3 is TGCAGTGCAGGGAGCCGGGACACCTCCGGGGAGCTGTTTTTT.

This clonotype was counted ten times or more. The chain recombines TRBV7-8 with TRBJ2-5, with a tentative D call TRBD2 (5 bases). This CDR3 contains 17 residues. Between the trimmed V and J ends, which lost 2 bases and 2 bases, there was a span of 18 bases. Germline CDR1 SGHVS, CDR2 FQNEAQ. The CDR3 DNA reads TGTGCCAGCAGCTTATTGCTTACGAGACGGAGGCAAGAGACCCAGTACTTC. This codes for CASSLLLTRRRQETQYF. Full variable domain (remainder filled in from reference TRBV7-8 and TRBJ2-5): GAGVSQSPRYKVAKRGQDVALRCDPISGHVSLFWYQQALGQGPEFLTYFQNEAQLDKSGLPSDRFFAERPEGSVSTLKIQRTQQEDSAVYLCASSLLLTRRRQETQYFGPGTRLLVL.

This clonotype appeared once. A read error may be the cause here, since a much bigger clone is one base away. The rearrangement joins TRBV7-9 to TRBJ2-7, with 9 bases matching TRBD1. V was clipped by 1 base and J by 3 bases; unmatched bases: 4. The germline gives CDR1 SEHNR, CDR2 FQNEAQ (reference sequence). The CDR3 runs 15 residues. CDR3 nucleotides: TGTGCCAGCAGCTTAGGTGGGACAGGGCACTACGAGCAGTACTTC. This gives the protein CASSLGGTGHYEQYF.

V usage is TRBV7-9 and J usage is TRBJ2-2; the D is unclear. V lost 11 bases and J 1 base, leaving 5 bases between the germline ends. The germline CDR1 and CDR2 sequences are SEHNR and FQNEAQ (reference sequence). This CDR3 region has 11 residues. The CDR3 coding sequence is TGTGCCCTTCGGAACACCGGGGAGCTGTTTTTT. This codes for CALRNTGELFF.

This chain uses TRBV19 with TRBJ1-2; 8 positions agree with TRBD1. This CDR3 contains 12 residues. Germline CDR1 and CDR2: LNHDA and SQIVND (reference sequence). The J segment lost 7 bases and the V segment lost 11 bases, leaving 9 bases of the junction unmatched. Here the CDR3 reads CAWRTDRGGYTF. CDR3 bases: TGTGCCTGGAGAACAGACAGGGGTGGCTACACCTTC.